This T cell receptor beta chain originates from a study of T cell clones after liver transplantation. Across the whole study: Without induction therapy, subjects received standard immunosuppression until 12-24 months post-transplant.

Some clones are missing from TCRdb's copy, which holds only in-frame ones; the method was immunoSEQ multiplex PCR. The repertoire holds around 5,600 clones, around 32% seen once, with roughly 5.1% in the top ten. Looked up from germline, CDR1 is SGHRS and CDR2 is YFSETQ. The CDR3 length is 17 residues. The V gene end was trimmed by 2 bases and the J gene end by 9 bases; junction bases not matched to a gene: 13. TCRbeta sequences of proliferating CFSE-low MLR cells were labeled alloreactive. Pre-transplant recipient cells met graft donor PBMCs, splenocytes, lymph-node cells, or third-party PBMCs. Concerning this clone itself: Its antigen is as yet unknown.

The gene calls are TRBV5-1 and TRBJ1-6; 8 nucleotides agree with TRBD1. Sequencing input: CD4+ T cells from cultured PBMCs. The clonotype originates from a human patient who received a liver transplant. Some of these T cells may belong to the graft donor. The CDR3 is CASSLIGQGSAISPLHF. As DNA, the CDR3 is TGCGCCAGCAGCTTAATAGGACAGGGATCCGCAATTTCACCCCTCCACTTT.